A selection of T cell receptor beta chains follows, all from one sample in a study of T cells after yellow fever vaccination. Each CDR3 protein gets one entry after TCRdb re-called the 5' RACE reads with MiXCR. The profile shows about 510,000 distinct CDR3 sequences, 20% to 25% of them singletons. The starting material was PBMCs, obtained less than 25 days after the first yellow fever vaccination. The receptors were gathered from a man between 18 and 35 years old who received the YFV17D yellow fever vaccine. The conserved cysteine and the conserved F or W are not part of the CDR3 here. The order of the fields is clone size, V gene, J gene, CDR3 protein. The size entry is marked missing in some rows and otherwise reads once, few, many or a size class.

size: .; V: TRBV20-1; J: TRBJ2-1; CDR3: SALLAGGFYEQF
size: .; V: TRBV5-1; J: TRBJ1-1; CDR3: ASSLQGEGEAF
size: .; V: TRBV6-2/TRBV6-3; J: TRBJ2-5; CDR3: ASSYSRRPGRNQETQY
size: many; V: TRBV7-3; J: TRBJ2-1; CDR3: ASSSDSYNEQF
size: .; V: TRBV28; J: TRBJ1-1; CDR3: ASSYLQGGRTEAF
size: .; V: TRBV7-2; J: TRBJ1-2; CDR3: ASSLGGAGGGYT
size: few; V: TRBV7-9; J: TRBJ1-1; CDR3: ASSKTGANTEAF
size: .; V: TRBV28; J: TRBJ2-2; CDR3: ASSTGGRYTGELF
size: few; V: TRBV4-3; J: TRBJ2-4; CDR3: ASSHSSDTWQNIQY
size: few; V: TRBV4-2; J: TRBJ2-1; CDR3: ASSQDVGTGVGEQF
size: few; V: TRBV28; J: TRBJ1-2; CDR3: ASSLVGVGYT
size: .; V: TRBV11-3; J: TRBJ2-2; CDR3: ASTLGTGTTGELF
size: .; V: TRBV20-1; J: TRBJ2-7; CDR3: SAMGAVRARIYEQY
size: .; V: TRBV7-9; J: TRBJ2-3; CDR3: ASSRQGTQY
size: few; V: TRBV7-2; J: TRBJ1-1; CDR3: ASSTRDREAF
size: few; V: TRBV7-2; J: TRBJ2-5; CDR3: ASLGQETQY
size: many; V: TRBV27; J: TRBJ2-3; CDR3: ASSLGDTDTQY
size: few; V: TRBV4-2; J: TRBJ2-7; CDR3: ASSPQVGAYEQY
size: .; V: TRBV7-2; J: TRBJ2-1; CDR3: ASSLERQAYYEQF
size: .; V: TRBV12-3/TRBV12-4; J: TRBJ2-1; CDR3: ASSIPERVYNEQF
size: few; V: TRBV7-2; J: TRBJ2-4; CDR3: ASSLGPGQGGNIQY
size: .; V: TRBV4-1; J: TRBJ1-6; CDR3: ASSLRGLEVAALH
size: few; V: TRBV10-1; J: TRBJ2-5; CDR3: ASSAGVVETQY
size: .; V: TRBV4-3; J: TRBJ2-2; CDR3: ASSQAIFGQGASGELF
size: few; V: TRBV7-9; J: TRBJ1-6; CDR3: ASSRRGAYNSPLH
size: many; V: TRBV5-1; J: TRBJ2-5; CDR3: ASSLDVQKTQETQY
size: few; V: TRBV29-1; J: TRBJ1-4; CDR3: SVLDSGTNEKLF
size: many; V: TRBV4-3; J: TRBJ2-5; CDR3: ASSQDPSGGAETQY
size: .; V: TRBV5-1; J: TRBJ2-4; CDR3: ASSFRSRAKNIQY
size: few; V: TRBV15; J: TRBJ2-2; CDR3: ATSRDLSANTGELF
size: .; V: TRBV28; J: TRBJ2-7; CDR3: ASRTAGGGSYEQY
size: few; V: TRBV15; J: TRBJ2-7; CDR3: ATSRGAAGRGSSYEQY
size: .; V: TRBV27; J: TRBJ2-1; CDR3: ASNLQGGNEQF
size: few; V: TRBV2; J: TRBJ2-3; CDR3: ASLTVETQY
size: few; V: TRBV28; J: TRBJ2-7; CDR3: ASAPTGAEQY
size: few; V: TRBV10-3; J: TRBJ2-2; CDR3: AIGRPVNTGELF
size: .; V: TRBV12-5; J: TRBJ1-2; CDR3: ASGTDWNYGYT